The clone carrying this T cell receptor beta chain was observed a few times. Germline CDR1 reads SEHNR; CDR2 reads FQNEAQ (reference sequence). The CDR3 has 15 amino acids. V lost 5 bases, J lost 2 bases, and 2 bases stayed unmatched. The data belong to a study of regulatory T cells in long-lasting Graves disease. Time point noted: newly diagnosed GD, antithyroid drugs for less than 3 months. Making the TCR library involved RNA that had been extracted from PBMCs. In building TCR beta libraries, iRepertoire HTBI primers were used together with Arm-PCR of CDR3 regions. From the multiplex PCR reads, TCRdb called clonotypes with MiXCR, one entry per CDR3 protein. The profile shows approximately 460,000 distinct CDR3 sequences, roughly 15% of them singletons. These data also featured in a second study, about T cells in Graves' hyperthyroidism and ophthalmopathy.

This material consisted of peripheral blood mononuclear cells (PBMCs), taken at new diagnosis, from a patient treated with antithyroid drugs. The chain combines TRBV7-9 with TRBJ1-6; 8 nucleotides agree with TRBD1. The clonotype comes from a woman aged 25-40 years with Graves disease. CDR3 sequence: CASSPGQAYNSPLHF. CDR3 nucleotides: TGTGCCAGCAGCCCGGGACAGGCCTATAATTCACCCCTCCACTTT.